This T cell receptor beta chain was found in a study of T cell repertoires in cytomegalovirus infection. TCRdb redid the calling of the reads with MiXCR, one entry per CDR3 protein. The data contain about 470,000 distinct CDR3 sequences, under 45% of them seen just once; the ten biggest clones take up around 44%. Study-level results: CMV-specific TCR beta clonotypes restricted by HLA-C were the ones dominating the ex vivo response.

This clonotype was seen a few times. No antigen is known for it. CDR1 and CDR2 from the germline V gene are SGHVS and FNYEAQ. This CDR3 is 16 amino acids long. V trimming: 1 base; J trimming: 4 bases; junction bases outside the gene matches: 8. The receptor comes from a human donor in good health (CMV status not recorded). Some clones in this sample may be carry-over from other donors' samples. Sample: cultured PBMCs, taken from culture after CMV antigen stimulation. The chain links TRBV7-6 to TRBJ2-5; 8 bases agree with TRBD1. CDR3 amino acids: CASSLGAGQDGETQYF. The CDR3, as DNA: TGTGCCAGCAGCTTAGGGGCGGGACAGGATGGAGAGACCCAGTACTTC.